The 23 T cell receptor beta chains below were found in one sample sequenced in a study of blood T cell repertoires in COVID-19. TCRdb keeps only in-frame clones here, not all; method: immunoSEQ multiplex PCR. The sample holds around 78,000 clones; about 90% are singletons and the top ten take roughly 45%. The sequencing input was peripheral blood. These receptors all stem from a human donor in a cohort sampled during active COVID-19.

V is TRBV2 and J is TRBJ1-1, with 8 bases matching TRBD1. CDR1 and CDR2 from the germline V gene are SNHLY and FYNNEI. Trimming removed 6 bases from V and 3 bases from J; junction bases left unmatched: 9. The CDR3 runs to 15 residues. The CDR3 DNA is TGTGCCAGCAGGGGGCGACAGGGGTTTTACACTGAAGCTTTCTTT. Its translation is CASRGRQGFYTEAFF.

The rearrangement links TRBV4-3 to TRBJ2-4; 12 bases match TRBD2. Trimming removed 2 bases from V and 7 bases from J; junction bases left unmatched: 6. The CDR3 has 16 amino acids. Looked up from germline, CDR1 is LGHNA and CDR2 is YSLEER. CDR3: CASSQSGLAGRNIQYF. Here the CDR3 DNA reads TGCGCCAGCAGCCAATCTGGACTAGCGGGGAGGAACATTCAGTACTTC.

The chain links TRBV9 to TRBJ2-2; D uncertain. Germline loops: CDR1 SGDLS, CDR2 YYNGEE. V lost 3 bases and J 0 bases, leaving 9 bases between the germline ends. The CDR3 spans 15 residues. The CDR3 DNA is TGTGCCAGCAGCGGAGACGGGTCGAACACCGGGGAGCTGTTTTTT. It is translated as CASSGDGSNTGELFF.

V is TRBV6-6 and J is TRBJ1-3; a weak D match, TRBD1 (5 bases). Trimming pared 2 bases from V and 3 bases from J, leaving 14 bases between. This CDR3 is 16 amino acids long. The germline V gene has CDR1 MNHNY and CDR2 SVGAGI (reference sequence). This CDR3 reads CASSYRGRVDGNTIYF. The CDR3 DNA is TGTGCCAGCAGTTACAGGGGTAGGGTAGATGGAAACACCATATATTTT.

The V and J genes are TRBV11-2 and TRBJ1-1, with D possibly matching TRBD1 (6 bases). This CDR3 region has 16 residues. The V gene lost 3 bases and the J gene lost 2 bases, with 16 bases spanning the gap. Germline V lookup: CDR1 SGHAT, CDR2 FQNNGV. CDR3 amino acids: CASSFRTGTNNTEAFF. The CDR3 DNA sequence: TGTGCCAGCAGCTTCCGAACCGGGACAAATAACACTGAAGCTTTCTTT. Supplemented by reference TRBV11-2 and TRBJ1-1, the full variable domain reads EAGVAQSPRYKIIEKRQSVAFWCNPISGHATLYWYQQILGQGPKLLIQFQNNGVVDDSQLPKDRFSAERLKGVDSTLKIQPAKLEDSAVYLCASSFRTGTNNTEAFFGQGTRLTVV.

Only one count was recorded for this clone. The chain employs TRBV28 and TRBJ1-3; weak D call: TRBD1 (5 bases). The length of the CDR3 is 15 residues. Germline lookup yields CDR1 MDHEN and CDR2 SYDVKM. V dropped 5 bases and J dropped 6 bases, with 17 bases sitting between them. CDR3 nucleotide sequence: TGTGCCAGCAGTCCCAGGGCCGTAGGGGAAAACACCATATATTTT. Translation gives CASSPRAVGENTIYF.

The table lists this clone with a count of one. The chain has TRBV2 and TRBJ2-1, with 11 bases aligning to TRBD2. The ends lost 4 bases at V and 8 bases at J; junction bases unmatched: 7. Germline CDR1 reads SNHLY; CDR2 reads FYNNEI. The CDR3 runs 15 residues. The CDR3 nucleotides read TGTGCCAGCAGTGTTAGGCTAGCGGGGGGCGATGAGCAGTTCTTC. As protein: CASSVRLAGGDEQFF. Supplemented by reference TRBV2 and TRBJ2-1, the full variable domain reads EPEVTQTPSHQVTQMGQEVILRCVPISNHLYFYWYRQILGQKVEFLVSFYNNEISEKSEIFDDQFSVERPDGSNFTLKIRSTKLEDSAMYFCASSVRLAGGDEQFFGPGTRLTVL.

This chain links TRBV5-4 with TRBJ2-7; possibly TRBD2 for D (5 bases). The CDR3 loop spans 16 amino acids. Germline assignment: CDR1 SGHNT and CDR2 YYREEE (reference sequence). The V end lost 2 bases, the J end lost 6 bases, and 21 bases lay between the germline ends. CDR3 nucleotides: TGTGCCAGCAGCTTCGGGGTCCAGCGCGCCACTGTCGAGCAGTACTTC. Protein: CASSFGVQRATVEQYF. Based on the CDR3 plus reference TRBV5-4 and TRBJ2-7, the full variable domain is ETGVTQSPTHLIKTRGQQVTLRCSSQSGHNTVSWYQQALGQGPQFIFQYYREEENGRGNFPPRFSGLQFPNYSSELNVNALELDDSALYLCASSFGVQRATVEQYFGPGTRLTVT.

The chain uses TRBV18 and TRBJ2-1; a weak D match, TRBD1 (5 bases). The CDR3 consists of 13 residues. Germline lookup yields CDR1 KGHSH and CDR2 LQKENI. The V and J ends lost 1 base and 7 bases respectively, with 8 bases between them. Here the CDR3 DNA reads TGTGCCAGCTCACCACTCAGGGAAAATGAGCAGTTCTTC. Its translation is CASSPLRENEQFF.

V and J are TRBV11-3 and TRBJ2-3; 12 bases fit TRBD2. The CDR3 has 19 residues. Germline loops: CDR1 SGHNT, CDR2 YENEEA. The J segment lost 6 bases and the V segment lost 5 bases, leaving 18 bases of the junction unmatched. Written as DNA, the CDR3 is TGTGCCAGCAGCGGAGACCCTAGCGGGAGGGCCAGGGTGTTGGATACGCAGTATTTT. Protein product: CASSGDPSGRARVLDTQYF.

The chain employs TRBV2 and TRBJ1-5, with 11 bases matching TRBD1. J gave up 1 base and V 4 bases, and 3 bases lay outside the gene matches. This CDR3 has 16 residues. The V gene's germline CDR1 is SNHLY and CDR2 FYNNEI. The CDR3 DNA reads as TGTGCCAGCAGTGGGACAGGGGGCGCGAGCAATCAGCCCCAGCATTTT. Protein: CASSGTGGASNQPQHF.

V gene TRBV6-6 combines with J gene TRBJ1-2, with a possible D match to TRBD1 (5 bases). The CDR3 contains 15 residues. The V end lost 6 bases, the J end lost 6 bases, and 20 bases lay between the germline ends. Germline V gives CDR1 MNHNY, CDR2 SVGAGI (reference sequence). The CDR3 sequence is CASRKDPQDTHGYTF. The CDR3 nucleotides are TGTGCCAGCAGAAAAGACCCACAGGATACCCATGGCTACACCTTC.

Here the CDR3 reads CSVLRVKGTDTQYF. The DNA of the CDR3 is TGCAGCGTCCTCAGGGTTAAAGGCACAGATACGCAGTATTTT. The rearrangement uses TRBV29-1 and TRBJ2-3; perhaps TRBD1 as D (5 bases). The CDR3 length is 14 residues. Germline V CDR1 and CDR2: SQVTM, ANQGSEA. Trimming stripped 6 bases from V and 1 base from J, with 14 bases between.

V and J are TRBV29-1 and TRBJ1-1, with D hard to call. CDR1 is SQVTM, CDR2 ANQGSEA, per germline. This CDR3 has 11 residues. Trimming pared 5 bases from V and 0 bases from J, leaving 4 bases between. CDR3 region: CSVRLNTEAFF. The CDR3 DNA is TGCAGCGTTCGTCTGAACACTGAAGCTTTCTTT.

The V call is TRBV5-4, the J call TRBJ1-1, with 7 bases fitting TRBD1. Germline trimming cut 4 bases from V and 4 bases from J; bases unmatched to any gene: 13. The V gene's germline CDR1 is SGHNT and CDR2 YYREEE (reference sequence). The CDR3 length is 16 residues. The CDR3 DNA sequence: TGTGCCAGCAGCGGTGAGAGACAGGGTCGCGGCACTGAAGCTTTCTTT. It encodes CASSGERQGRGTEAFF.

There are a few counts of this clone. The chain employs TRBV18 and TRBJ1-6; tentatively, D is TRBD1 (6 bases). Trimming removed 3 bases at V and 10 bases at J, with 25 bases between. The CDR3 totals 18 residues. Germline-derived CDR1 and CDR2 are KGHSH and LQKENI. CDR3 region: CASSPTGSTNPTLSPLHF. In nucleotides, the CDR3 is TGTGCCAGCTCACCTACAGGGAGTACGAACCCCACATTATCACCCCTCCACTTT.

Concerning this clone itself: The junction does not match germline at one end; this may be a read error. This sequence joins TRBV7-7 and TRBJ1-4; 9 bases fit TRBD1. CDR1 is SSHAT and CDR2 is FNYEAQ in the germline V gene (reference sequence). The CDR3 runs 14 residues. The CDR3 loop is CASSPGTGSEKLFF. CDR3 coding DNA: TGTGCTAGCAGCCCCGGGACAGGGAGTGAAAAACTGTTTTTT.

The rearrangement joins TRBV7-9 to TRBJ2-3; the D gene is possibly TRBD1 (6 bases). The V end was cut by 3 bases, the J end by 1 base, with 11 bases between. Germline V CDR1 and CDR2: SEHNR, FQNEAQ (reference sequence). This CDR3 has 15 residues. DNA for the CDR3: TGTGCCAGCAGCTTGTGGGGGCCGCGCACAGATACGCAGTATTTT. Its protein product is CASSLWGPRTDTQYF.

V and J are TRBV5-4 and TRBJ2-2, with D possibly being TRBD1 (6 bases). V shed 3 bases and J shed 5 bases, with 23 bases lying between them. This CDR3 comprises 18 residues. Germline CDR1 and CDR2: SGHNT and YYREEE (reference sequence). DNA for the CDR3: TGTGCCAGCAGCTCTATGGGGGCTGCCAATTCCGGGACCGGGGAGCTGTTTTTT. Translation gives CASSSMGAANSGTGELFF.

The chain recombines TRBV5-8 with TRBJ2-3, with D perhaps TRBD1 (6 bases). V gave up 4 bases and J gave up 4 bases, with 16 bases separating them. This CDR3 has 15 residues. Germline V gene lookup returns CDR1 SGHTS and CDR2 YDEGEE. The CDR3 loop is CASSPRDINSDTQYF. The CDR3 DNA is TGTGCCAGCAGCCCCCGGGACATTAATTCAGATACGCAGTATTTT.

The V call is TRBV3-1 (or the pseudogene TRBV3-2), the J call TRBJ2-1; a weak D match, TRBD2 (6 bases). The length of the CDR3 is 16 residues. V was shortened by 4 bases and J by 5 bases, with 18 bases between the two germline ends. Germline CDR1 and CDR2: LGHDT and YNNKEL (reference sequence). The CDR3: CASSLWTTTLHNEQFF. Here the CDR3 DNA reads TGTGCCAGCAGCCTATGGACTACAACCCTTCACAATGAGCAGTTCTTC.

This chain connects TRBV5-1 to TRBJ2-5, with 9 bases lining up with TRBD2. V trimming: 2 bases; J trimming: 0 bases; junction bases outside the gene matches: 5. The CDR3 length is 16 residues. In germline, CDR1 is SGHRS, CDR2 YFSETQ. The CDR3 nucleotides read TGCGCCAGCAGCTTACTGGCTAGCGGGAACCAAGAGACCCAGTACTTC. Residues: CASSLLASGNQETQYF.

The chain has TRBV13 and TRBJ2-7, with a tentative D call TRBD2 (6 bases). CDR1 and CDR2 (germline): PRHDT, FYEKMQ (reference sequence). V was clipped by 10 bases and J by 7 bases, with 17 bases between them. The CDR3 spans 12 residues. The CDR3 sequence is CATGDGGREQYF. The CDR3 coding sequence is TGTGCCACCGGGGACGGAGGGCGGGAGCAGTACTTC.